This T cell receptor (beta chain) is drawn from a study of blood T cell repertoires in COVID-19. As originally analysed: For nucleated cells, counts were estimated from reference gene primer amplification. Repertoires were generated with immunoSEQ multiplex PCR, while TCRdb's copy carries only in-frame clones and drops some. That table is the source of V, J and clone size, and D and trimming were worked out from the DNA. The data show approximately 210,000 clones, with roughly 86% seen just once and roughly 12% held by the top ten. The CDR3 is made up of 16 amino acids. Germline CDR1 MGHRA, CDR2 YSYEKL. V shed 0 bases and J shed 2 bases, with 11 bases lying between them.

The chain has TRBV4-1 and TRBJ1-5; no clear D gene. The origin of this receptor is a middle-aged woman with acute or convalescent COVID-19. Material: peripheral blood. The CDR3 loop reads CASSQEGGLGNQPQHF. CDR3 sequence (DNA): TGCGCCAGCAGCCAAGAGGGTGGGCTTGGCAATCAGCCCCAGCATTTT.